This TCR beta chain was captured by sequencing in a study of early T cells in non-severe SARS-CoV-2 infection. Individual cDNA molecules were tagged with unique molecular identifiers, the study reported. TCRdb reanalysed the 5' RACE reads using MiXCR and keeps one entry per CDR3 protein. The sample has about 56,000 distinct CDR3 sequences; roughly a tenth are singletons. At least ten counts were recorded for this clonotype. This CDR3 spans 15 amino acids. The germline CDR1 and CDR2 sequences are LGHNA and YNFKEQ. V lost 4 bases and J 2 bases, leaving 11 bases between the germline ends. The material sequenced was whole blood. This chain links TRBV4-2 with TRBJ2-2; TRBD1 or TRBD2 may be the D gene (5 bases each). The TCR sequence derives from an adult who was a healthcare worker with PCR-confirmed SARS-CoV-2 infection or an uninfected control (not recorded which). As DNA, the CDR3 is TGTGCCAGCAGCCCCCGGGACGAAAACACCGGGGAGCTGTTTTTT. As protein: CASSPRDENTGELFF.